This T cell receptor (beta chain) was captured by sequencing in a study of graft-versus-host responses after intestinal transplantation. Overall study context: Tacrolimus and steroids were given for two to three years to all recipients after anti-thymocyte globulin induction.

From germline, CDR1 is SEHNR and CDR2 FQNEAQ (reference sequence). The CDR3 sequence is 13 residues long. V was pared by 8 bases and J by 0 bases, with 3 bases of the junction left unmatched. Graft samples were processed, releasing intraepithelial and lamina propria lymphocytes. The data were produced by immunoSEQ multiplex PCR, yet TCRdb's version contains in-frame clones alone and is incomplete. The sample carries about 5,600 clones, under 80% recorded once. The V call is TRBV7-9, the J call TRBJ2-7; the match to TRBD1 covers 8 bases. This specimen consisted of ileum tissue, obtained 220 to 240 days after intestinal transplant. The clonotype comes from a human patient who received an intestinal transplant, so some T cells may come from the graft donor. The DNA of the CDR3 is TGTGCCAGCGGGACAGGCAGCTCCTACGAGCAGTACTTC. It is translated as CASGTGSSYEQYF.